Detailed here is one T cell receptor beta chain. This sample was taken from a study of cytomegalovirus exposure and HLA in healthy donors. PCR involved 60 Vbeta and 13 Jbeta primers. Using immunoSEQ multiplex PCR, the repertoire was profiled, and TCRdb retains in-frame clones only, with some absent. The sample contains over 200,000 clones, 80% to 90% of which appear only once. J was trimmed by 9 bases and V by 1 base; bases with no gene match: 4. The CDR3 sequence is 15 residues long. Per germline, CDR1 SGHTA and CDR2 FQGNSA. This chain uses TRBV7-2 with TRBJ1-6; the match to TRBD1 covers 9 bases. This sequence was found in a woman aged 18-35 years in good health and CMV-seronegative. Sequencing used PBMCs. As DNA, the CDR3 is TGTGCCAGCAGCTTAGGGCCGACAGGGGGTTCACCCCTCCACTTT. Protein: CASSLGPTGGSPLHF.